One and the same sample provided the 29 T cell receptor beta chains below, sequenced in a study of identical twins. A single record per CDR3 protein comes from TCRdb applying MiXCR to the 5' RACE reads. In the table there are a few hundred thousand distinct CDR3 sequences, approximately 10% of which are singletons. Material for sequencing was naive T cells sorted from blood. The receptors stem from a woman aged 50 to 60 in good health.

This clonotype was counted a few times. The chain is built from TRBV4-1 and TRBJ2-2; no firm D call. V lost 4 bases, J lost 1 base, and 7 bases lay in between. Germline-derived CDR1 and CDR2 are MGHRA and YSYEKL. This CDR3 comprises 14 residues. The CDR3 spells CASSRVLNTGELFF. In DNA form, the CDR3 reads TGCGCCAGCAGCCGAGTCTTGAACACCGGGGAGCTGTTTTTT.

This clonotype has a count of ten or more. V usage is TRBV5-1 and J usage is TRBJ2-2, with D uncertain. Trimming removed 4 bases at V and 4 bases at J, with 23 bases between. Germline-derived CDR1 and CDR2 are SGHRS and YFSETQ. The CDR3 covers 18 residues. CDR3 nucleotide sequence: TGCGCCAGCAGCCTGGTAGCTCGTGACATACCTCTCACCGGGGAGCTGTTTTTT. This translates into CASSLVARDIPLTGELFF.

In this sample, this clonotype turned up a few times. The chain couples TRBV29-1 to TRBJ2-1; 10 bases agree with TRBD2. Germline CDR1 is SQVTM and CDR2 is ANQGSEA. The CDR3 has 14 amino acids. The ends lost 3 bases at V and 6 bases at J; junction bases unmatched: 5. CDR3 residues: CSVESSGRLNEQFF. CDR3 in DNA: TGCAGCGTTGAGTCTAGCGGGAGACTCAATGAGCAGTTCTTC.

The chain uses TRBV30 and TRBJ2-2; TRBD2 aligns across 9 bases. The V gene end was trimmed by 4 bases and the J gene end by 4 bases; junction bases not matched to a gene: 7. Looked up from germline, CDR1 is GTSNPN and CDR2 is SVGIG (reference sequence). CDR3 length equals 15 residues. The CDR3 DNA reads TGTGCCTGGAATCGTGGACTAGCGATCACCGGGGAGCTGTTTTTT. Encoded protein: CAWNRGLAITGELFF. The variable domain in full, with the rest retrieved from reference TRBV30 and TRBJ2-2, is SQTIHQWPATLVQPVGSPLSLECTVEGTSNPNLYWYRQAAGRGLQLLFYSVGIGQISSEVPQNLSASRPQDRQFILSSKKLLLSDSGFYLCAWNRGLAITGELFFGEGSRLTVL.

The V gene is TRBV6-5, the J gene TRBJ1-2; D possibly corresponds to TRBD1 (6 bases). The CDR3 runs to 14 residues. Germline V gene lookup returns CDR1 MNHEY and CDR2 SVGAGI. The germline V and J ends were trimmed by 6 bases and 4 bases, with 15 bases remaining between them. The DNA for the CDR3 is TGTGCCAGCAGGGAACAGGGTACCCTCTATGGCTACACCTTC. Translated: CASREQGTLYGYTF.

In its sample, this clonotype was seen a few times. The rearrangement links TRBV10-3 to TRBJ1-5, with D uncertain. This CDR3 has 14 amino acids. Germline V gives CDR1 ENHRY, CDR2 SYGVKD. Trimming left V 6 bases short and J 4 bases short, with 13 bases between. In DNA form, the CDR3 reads TGTGCCATCAGGGATTCTATAGCAAATCAGCCCCAGCATTTT. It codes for CAIRDSIANQPQHF.

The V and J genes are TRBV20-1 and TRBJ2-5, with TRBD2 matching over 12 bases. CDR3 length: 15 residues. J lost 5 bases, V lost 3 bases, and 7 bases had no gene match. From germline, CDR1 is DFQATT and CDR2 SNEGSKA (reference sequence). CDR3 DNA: TGCAGTGCTAGGGCACGACTAGCGGGAGATGAGACCCAGTACTTC. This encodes CSARARLAGDETQYF.

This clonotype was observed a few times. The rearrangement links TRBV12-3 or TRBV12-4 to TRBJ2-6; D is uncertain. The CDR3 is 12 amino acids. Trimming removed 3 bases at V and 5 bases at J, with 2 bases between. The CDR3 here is CASSFRANVLTF. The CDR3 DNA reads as TGTGCCAGCAGTTTCAGGGCCAACGTCCTGACTTTC.

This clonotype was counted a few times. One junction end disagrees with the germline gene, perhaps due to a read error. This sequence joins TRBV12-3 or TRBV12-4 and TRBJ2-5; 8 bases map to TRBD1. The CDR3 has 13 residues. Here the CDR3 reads CVSTSRGLETQYF. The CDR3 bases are TGTGTCAGCACCTCCAGGGGGCTTGAGACCCAGTACTTC.

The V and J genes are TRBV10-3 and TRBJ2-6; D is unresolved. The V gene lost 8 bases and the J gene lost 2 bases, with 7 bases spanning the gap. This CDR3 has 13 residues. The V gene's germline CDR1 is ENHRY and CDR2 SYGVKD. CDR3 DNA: TGTGCCATCTCACGGCCTGGGGCCAACGTCCTGACTTTC. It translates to CAISRPGANVLTF.

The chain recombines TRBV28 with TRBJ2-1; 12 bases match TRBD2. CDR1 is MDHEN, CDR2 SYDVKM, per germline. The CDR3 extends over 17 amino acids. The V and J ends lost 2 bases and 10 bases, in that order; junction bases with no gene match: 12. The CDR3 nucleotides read TGTGCCAGCAGTTTAGCCGGACCTAGCGGGAGGGCGAACGAGCAGTTCTTC. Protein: CASSLAGPSGRANEQFF.

CDR3 coding DNA: TGTGCCAGCAGCTTTGCGGGAGTAGCCTACAATGAGCAGTTCTTC. It codes for CASSFAGVAYNEQFF. This rearrangement joins TRBV7-9 to TRBJ2-1; 7 bases map to TRBD2. Per germline, CDR1 SEHNR and CDR2 FQNEAQ (reference sequence). This CDR3 is built from 15 residues. With 3 bases clipped from V and 2 bases from J, the junction kept 4 bases outside the gene matches.

CDR3 nucleotide sequence: TGTGCCAGCAGTTTTGTCCGGTCGGGCGAGCAGTACTTC. Residues: CASSFVRSGEQYF. This rearrangement joins TRBV28 to TRBJ2-7, with D unclear. With 3 bases removed from V and 6 bases from J, the gap between germline ends came to 12 bases. The CDR3 sequence is 13 residues long. Germline CDR1 MDHEN, CDR2 SYDVKM.

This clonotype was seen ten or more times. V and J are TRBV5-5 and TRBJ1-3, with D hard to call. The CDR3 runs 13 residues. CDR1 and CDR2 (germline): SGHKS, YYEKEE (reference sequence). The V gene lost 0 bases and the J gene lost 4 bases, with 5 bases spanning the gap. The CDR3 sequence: CASSLAAGNTIYF. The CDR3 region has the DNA TGTGCCAGCAGCTTGGCGGCCGGAAACACCATATATTTT.

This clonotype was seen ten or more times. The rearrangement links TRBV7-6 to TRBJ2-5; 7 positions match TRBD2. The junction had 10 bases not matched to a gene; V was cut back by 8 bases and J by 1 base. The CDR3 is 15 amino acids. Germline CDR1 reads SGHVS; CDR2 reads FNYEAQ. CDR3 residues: CASLGLADTQETQYF. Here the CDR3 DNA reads TGTGCCAGCCTAGGCCTAGCGGATACCCAAGAGACCCAGTACTTC.

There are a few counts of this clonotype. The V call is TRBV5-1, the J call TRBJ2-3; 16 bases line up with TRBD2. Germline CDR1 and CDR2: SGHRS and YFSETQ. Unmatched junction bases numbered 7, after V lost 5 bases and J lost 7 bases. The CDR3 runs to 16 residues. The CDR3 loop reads CASRFGTSGRAYTQYF. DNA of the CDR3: TGCGCCAGCAGATTCGGGACTAGCGGGAGGGCATATACGCAGTATTTT.

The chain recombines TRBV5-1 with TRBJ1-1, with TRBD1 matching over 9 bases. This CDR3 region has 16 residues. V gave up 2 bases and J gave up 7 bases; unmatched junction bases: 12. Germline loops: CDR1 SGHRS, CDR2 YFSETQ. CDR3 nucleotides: TGCGCCAGCAGCTTTGGCTCCGGGACAGGGAGCCTTGAAGCTTTCTTT. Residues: CASSFGSGTGSLEAFF.

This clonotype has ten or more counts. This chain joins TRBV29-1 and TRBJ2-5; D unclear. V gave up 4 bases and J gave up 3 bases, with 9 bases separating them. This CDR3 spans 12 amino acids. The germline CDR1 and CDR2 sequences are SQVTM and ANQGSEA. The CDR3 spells CSVAWVKETQYF. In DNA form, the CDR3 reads TGCAGCGTTGCTTGGGTAAAAGAGACCCAGTACTTC.

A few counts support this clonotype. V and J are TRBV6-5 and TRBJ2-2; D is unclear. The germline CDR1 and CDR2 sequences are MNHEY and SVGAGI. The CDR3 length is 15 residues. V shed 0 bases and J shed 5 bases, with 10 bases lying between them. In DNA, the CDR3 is TGTGCCAGCAGTTACTCGATCAGGCCGACCGGGGAGCTGTTTTTT. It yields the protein CASSYSIRPTGELFF.

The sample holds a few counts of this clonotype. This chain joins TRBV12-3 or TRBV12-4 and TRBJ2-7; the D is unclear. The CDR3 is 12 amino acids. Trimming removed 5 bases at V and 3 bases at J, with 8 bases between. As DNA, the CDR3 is TGTGCCAGCAGTCGGAACGGCTACGAGCAGTACGTC. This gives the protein CASSRNGYEQYV.

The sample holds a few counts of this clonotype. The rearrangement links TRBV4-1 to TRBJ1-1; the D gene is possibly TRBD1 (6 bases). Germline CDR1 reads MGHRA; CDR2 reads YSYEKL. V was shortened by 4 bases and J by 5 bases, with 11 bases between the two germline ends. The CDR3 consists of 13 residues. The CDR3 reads CASSLRTETEAFF. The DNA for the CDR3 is TGCGCCAGCAGCCTACGGACAGAAACTGAAGCTTTCTTT.

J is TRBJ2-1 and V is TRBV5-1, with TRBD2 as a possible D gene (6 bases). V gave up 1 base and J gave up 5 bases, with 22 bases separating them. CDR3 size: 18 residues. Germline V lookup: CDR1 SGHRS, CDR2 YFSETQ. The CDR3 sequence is CASSLLGLIHLTHNEQFF. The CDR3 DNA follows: TGCGCCAGCAGCTTGCTGGGACTGATTCACCTGACCCACAATGAGCAGTTCTTC.

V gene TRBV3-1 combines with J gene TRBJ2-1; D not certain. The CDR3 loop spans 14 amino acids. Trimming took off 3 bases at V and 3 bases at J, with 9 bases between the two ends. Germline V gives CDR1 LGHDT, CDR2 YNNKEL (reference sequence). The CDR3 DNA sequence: TGTGCCAGCAGCCAGATGGCCTACTACAATGAGCAGTTCTTC. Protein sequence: CASSQMAYYNEQFF.

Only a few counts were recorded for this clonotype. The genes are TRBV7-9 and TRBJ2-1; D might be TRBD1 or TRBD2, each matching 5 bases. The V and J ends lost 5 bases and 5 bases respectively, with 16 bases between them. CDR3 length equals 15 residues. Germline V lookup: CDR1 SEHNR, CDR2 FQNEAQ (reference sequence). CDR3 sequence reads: CASSPRPGPNNEQFF. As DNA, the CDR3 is TGTGCCAGCAGCCCCAGACCGGGACCCAACAATGAGCAGTTCTTC.

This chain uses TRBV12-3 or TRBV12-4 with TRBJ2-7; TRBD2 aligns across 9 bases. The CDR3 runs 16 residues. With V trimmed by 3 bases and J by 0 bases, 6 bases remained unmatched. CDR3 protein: CASSFRLAALSYEQYF. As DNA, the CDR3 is TGTGCCAGCAGTTTCCGACTAGCGGCGCTCTCCTACGAGCAGTACTTC.

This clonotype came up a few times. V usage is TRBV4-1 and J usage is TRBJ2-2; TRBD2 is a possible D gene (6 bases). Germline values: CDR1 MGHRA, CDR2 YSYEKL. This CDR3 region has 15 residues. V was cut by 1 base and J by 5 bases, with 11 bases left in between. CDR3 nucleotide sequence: TGCGCCAGCAGCCAAGTAGCGGTGTCGACCGGGGAGCTGTTTTTT. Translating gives CASSQVAVSTGELFF.

CDR3 DNA sequence: TGTGCCAGCAGTTACCAGCGGAACACCGGGGAGCTGTTTTTT. The encoded protein is CASSYQRNTGELFF. J is TRBJ2-2 and V is TRBV6-5; no firm D call. The CDR3 extends over 14 amino acids. Trimming cost V 2 bases and J 1 base, with 5 bases left between them. Germline CDR1 reads MNHEY; CDR2 reads SVGAGI.

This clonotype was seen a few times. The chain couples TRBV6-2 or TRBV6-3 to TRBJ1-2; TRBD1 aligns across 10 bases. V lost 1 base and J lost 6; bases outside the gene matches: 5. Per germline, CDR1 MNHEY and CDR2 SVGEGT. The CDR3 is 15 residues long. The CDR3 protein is CASSYWDRGIDGYTF. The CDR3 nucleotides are TGTGCCAGCAGTTACTGGGACAGGGGAATTGATGGCTACACCTTC.

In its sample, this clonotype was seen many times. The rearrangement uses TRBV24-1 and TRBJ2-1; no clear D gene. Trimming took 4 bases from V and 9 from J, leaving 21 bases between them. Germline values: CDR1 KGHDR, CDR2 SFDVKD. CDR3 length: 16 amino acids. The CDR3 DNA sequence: TGTGCCACCAGTGACGCCGGGCCACCTCGAGGTGGTGAGCAGTTCTTC. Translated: CATSDAGPPRGGEQFF.